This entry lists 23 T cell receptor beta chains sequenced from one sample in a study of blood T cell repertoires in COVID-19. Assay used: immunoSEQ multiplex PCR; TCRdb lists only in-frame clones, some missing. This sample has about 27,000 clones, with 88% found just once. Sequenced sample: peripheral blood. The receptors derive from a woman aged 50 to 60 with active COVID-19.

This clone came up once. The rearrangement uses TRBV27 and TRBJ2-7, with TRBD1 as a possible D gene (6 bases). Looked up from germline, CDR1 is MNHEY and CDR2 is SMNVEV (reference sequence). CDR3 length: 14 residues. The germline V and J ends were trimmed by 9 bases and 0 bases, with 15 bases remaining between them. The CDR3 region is CASRRDTISYEQYF. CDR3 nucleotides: TGTGCCAGTAGAAGGGACACCATCTCCTACGAGCAGTACTTC.

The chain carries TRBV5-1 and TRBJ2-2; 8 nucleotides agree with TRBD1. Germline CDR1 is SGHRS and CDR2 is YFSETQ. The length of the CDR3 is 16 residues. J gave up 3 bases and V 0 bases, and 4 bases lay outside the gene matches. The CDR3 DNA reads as TGCGCCAGCAGCTTGGGGACAGGGTTTGACACCGGGGAGCTGTTTTTT. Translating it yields CASSLGTGFDTGELFF.

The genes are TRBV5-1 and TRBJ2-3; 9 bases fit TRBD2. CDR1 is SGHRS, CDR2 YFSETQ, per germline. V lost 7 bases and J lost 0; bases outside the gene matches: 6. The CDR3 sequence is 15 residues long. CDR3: CASAHSGSSTDTQYF. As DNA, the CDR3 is TGCGCCAGCGCCCATAGCGGGAGTAGCACAGATACGCAGTATTTT. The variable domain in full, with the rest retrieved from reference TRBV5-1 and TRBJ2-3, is KAGVTQTPRYLIKTRGQQVTLSCSPISGHRSVSWYQQTPGQGLQFLFEYFSETQRNKGNFPGRFSGRQFSNSRSEMNVSTLELGDSALYLCASAHSGSSTDTQYFGPGTRLTVL.

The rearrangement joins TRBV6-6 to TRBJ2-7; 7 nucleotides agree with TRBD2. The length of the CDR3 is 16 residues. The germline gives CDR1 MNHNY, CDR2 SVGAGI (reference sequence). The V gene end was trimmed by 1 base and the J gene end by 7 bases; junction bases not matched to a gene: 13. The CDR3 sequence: CASSYWRTSERGEQYF. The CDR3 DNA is TGTGCCAGCAGTTACTGGCGCACTAGCGAAAGAGGAGAGCAGTACTTC.

CDR3 bases: TGTGCCAGCAGTTTATCCGGACAGGGCACGGATGAAAAACTGTTTTTT. This translates into CASSLSGQGTDEKLFF. This sequence joins TRBV28 and TRBJ1-4; 8 bases match TRBD1. The CDR3 loop spans 16 amino acids. The J segment lost 6 bases and the V segment lost 1 base, leaving 7 bases of the junction unmatched. CDR1 is MDHEN, CDR2 SYDVKM, per germline. The variable domain in full, completed from reference TRBV28 and TRBJ1-4, reads DVKVTQSSRYLVKRTGEKVFLECVQDMDHENMFWYRQDPGLGLRLIYFSYDVKMKEKGDIPEGYSVSREKKERFSLILESASTNQTSMYLCASSLSGQGTDEKLFFGSGTQLSVL.

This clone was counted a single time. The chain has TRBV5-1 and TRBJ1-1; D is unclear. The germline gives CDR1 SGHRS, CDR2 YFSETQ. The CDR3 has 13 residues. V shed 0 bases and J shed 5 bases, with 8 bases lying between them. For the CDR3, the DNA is TGCGCCAGCAGCTTGGGGGGAGGAACTGAAGCTTTCTTT. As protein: CASSLGGGTEAFF.

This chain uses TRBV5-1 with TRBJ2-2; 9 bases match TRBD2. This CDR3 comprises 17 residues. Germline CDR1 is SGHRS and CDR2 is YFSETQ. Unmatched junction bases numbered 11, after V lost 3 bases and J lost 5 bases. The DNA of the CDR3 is TGCGCCAGCAGCTCTGGCCGGGCTAGCGGGATGACCGGGGAGCTGTTTTTT. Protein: CASSSGRASGMTGELFF.

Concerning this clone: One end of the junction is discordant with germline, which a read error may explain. The CDR3 region is CASSQGQGLSEAFF. DNA for the CDR3: TGTGCCAGCAGTCAAGGACAGGGACTGTCTGAAGCTTTCTTT. V usage is TRBV3-1 (or the pseudogene TRBV3-2) and J usage is TRBJ1-1; 8 bases are a match to TRBD1. Germline V lookup: CDR1 LGHDT, CDR2 YNNKEL (reference sequence). This CDR3 comprises 14 residues.

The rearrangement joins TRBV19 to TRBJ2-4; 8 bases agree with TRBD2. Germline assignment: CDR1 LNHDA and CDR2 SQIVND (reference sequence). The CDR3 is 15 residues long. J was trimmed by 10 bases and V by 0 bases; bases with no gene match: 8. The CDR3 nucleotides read TGTGCCAGTAGTATAGAGGAAGCGGGAGTGGGAATTCAGTACTTC. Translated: CASSIEEAGVGIQYF.

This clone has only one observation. CDR3 sequence (DNA): TGTGCCAGCAGCTTGGCCGCGGGACTAGTCCCCACAGATACGCAGTATTTT. Translating it yields CASSLAAGLVPTDTQYF. The rearrangement links TRBV5-5 to TRBJ2-3; TRBD2 matches 8 bases. Germline CDR1 is SGHKS and CDR2 is YYEKEE (reference sequence). The CDR3 loop spans 17 amino acids. J gave up 2 bases and V 0 bases, and 8 bases lay outside the gene matches.

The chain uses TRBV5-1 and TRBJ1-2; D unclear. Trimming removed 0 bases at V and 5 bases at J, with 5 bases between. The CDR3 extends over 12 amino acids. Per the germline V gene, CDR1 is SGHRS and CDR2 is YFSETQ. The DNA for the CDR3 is TGCGCCAGCAGCTTGGGTAATTATGGCTACACCTTC. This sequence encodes CASSLGNYGYTF.

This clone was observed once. This CDR3 is CASSLLNREAFF. The CDR3 DNA follows: TGTGCCAGCAGCCTACTAAATCGTGAAGCTTTCTTT. The chain is built from TRBV28 and TRBJ1-1; no definite D call. V was shortened by 6 bases and J by 7 bases, with 12 bases between the two germline ends. The CDR3 spans 12 residues. CDR1 and CDR2 from the germline V gene are MDHEN and SYDVKM.

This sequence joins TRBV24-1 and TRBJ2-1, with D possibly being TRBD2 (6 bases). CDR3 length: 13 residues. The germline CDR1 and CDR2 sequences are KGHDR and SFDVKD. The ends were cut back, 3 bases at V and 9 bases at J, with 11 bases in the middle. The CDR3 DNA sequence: TGTGCCACCAGTGATACTAGCTTTCGTGAGCAGTTCTTC. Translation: CATSDTSFREQFF.

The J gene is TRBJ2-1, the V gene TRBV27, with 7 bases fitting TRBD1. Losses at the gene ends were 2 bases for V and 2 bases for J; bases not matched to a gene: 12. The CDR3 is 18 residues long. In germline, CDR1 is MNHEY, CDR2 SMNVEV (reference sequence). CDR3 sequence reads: CASSLGVPTGVAYNEQFF. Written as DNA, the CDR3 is TGTGCCAGCAGTTTAGGGGTCCCCACAGGGGTGGCCTACAATGAGCAGTTCTTC.

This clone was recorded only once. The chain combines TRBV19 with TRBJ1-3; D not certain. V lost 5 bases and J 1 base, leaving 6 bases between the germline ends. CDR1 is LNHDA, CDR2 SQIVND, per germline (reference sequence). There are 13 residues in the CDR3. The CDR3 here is CASSQSSGNTIYF. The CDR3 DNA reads TGTGCCAGTAGTCAGTCATCTGGAAACACCATATATTTT.

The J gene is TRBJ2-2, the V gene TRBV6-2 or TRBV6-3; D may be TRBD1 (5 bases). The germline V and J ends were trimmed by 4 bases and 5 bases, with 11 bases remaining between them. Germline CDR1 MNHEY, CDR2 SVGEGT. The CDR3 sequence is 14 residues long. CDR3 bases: TGTGCCAGCAGTTTACAGGCTTTGACCGGGGAGCTGTTTTTT. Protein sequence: CASSLQALTGELFF.

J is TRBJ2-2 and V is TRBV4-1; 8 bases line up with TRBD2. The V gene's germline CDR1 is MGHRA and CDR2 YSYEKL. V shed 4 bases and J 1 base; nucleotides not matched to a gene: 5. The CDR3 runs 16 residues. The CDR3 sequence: CASSPGGPRNTGELFF. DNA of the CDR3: TGCGCCAGCAGCCCGGGAGGGCCAAGGAACACCGGGGAGCTGTTTTTT.

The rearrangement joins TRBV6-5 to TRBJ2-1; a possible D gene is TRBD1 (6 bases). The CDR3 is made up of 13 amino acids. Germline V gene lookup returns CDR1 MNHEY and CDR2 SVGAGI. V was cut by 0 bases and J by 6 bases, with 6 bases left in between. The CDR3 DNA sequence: TGTGCCAGCAGTTACTCGGGGGCCAATGAGCAGTTCTTC. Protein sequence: CASSYSGANEQFF.

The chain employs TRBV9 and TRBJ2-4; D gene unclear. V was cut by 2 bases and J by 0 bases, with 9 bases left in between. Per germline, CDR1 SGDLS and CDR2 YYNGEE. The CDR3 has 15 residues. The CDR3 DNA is TGTGCCAGCAGCGTTTCAGGCTTAGCCAAAAACATTCAGTACTTC. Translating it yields CASSVSGLAKNIQYF.

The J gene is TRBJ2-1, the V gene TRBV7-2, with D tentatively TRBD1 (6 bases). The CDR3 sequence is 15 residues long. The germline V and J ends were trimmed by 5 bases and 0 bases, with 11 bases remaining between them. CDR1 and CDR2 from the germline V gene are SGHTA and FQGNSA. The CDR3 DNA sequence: TGTGCCAGCAGCGAAGACAGGAGCTCCTACAATGAGCAGTTCTTC. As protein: CASSEDRSSYNEQFF.

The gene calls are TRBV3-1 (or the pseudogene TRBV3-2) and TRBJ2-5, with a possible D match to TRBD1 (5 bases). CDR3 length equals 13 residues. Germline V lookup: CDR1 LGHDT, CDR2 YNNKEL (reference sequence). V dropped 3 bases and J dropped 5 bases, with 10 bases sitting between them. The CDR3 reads CASSQSRAETQYF. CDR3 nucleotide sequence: TGTGCCAGCAGCCAGTCCAGGGCGGAGACCCAGTACTTC.

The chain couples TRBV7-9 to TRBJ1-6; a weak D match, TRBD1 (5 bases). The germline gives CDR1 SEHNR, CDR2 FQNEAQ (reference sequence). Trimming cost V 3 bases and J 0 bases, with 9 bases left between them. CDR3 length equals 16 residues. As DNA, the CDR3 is TGTGCCAGCAGCTTCGGGGGGAGCTCCTATAATTCACCCCTCCACTTT. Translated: CASSFGGSSYNSPLHF.

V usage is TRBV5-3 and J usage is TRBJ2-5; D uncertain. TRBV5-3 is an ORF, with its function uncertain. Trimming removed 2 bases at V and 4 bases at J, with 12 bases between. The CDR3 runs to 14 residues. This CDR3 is CARSFSTFGETQYF. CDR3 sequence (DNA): TGTGCCAGAAGCTTTTCAACCTTCGGAGAGACCCAGTACTTC.